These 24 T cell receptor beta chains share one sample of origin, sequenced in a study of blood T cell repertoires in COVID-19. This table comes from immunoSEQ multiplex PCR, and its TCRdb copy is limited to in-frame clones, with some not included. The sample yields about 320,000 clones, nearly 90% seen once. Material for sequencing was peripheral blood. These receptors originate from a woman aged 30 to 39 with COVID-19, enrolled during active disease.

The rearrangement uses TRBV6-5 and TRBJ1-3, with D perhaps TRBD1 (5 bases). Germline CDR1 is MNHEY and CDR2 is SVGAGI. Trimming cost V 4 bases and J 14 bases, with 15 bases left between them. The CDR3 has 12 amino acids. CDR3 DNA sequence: TGTGCCAGCAGTTTTAGGGGTGCTGGGTTATATTTT. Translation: CASSFRGAGLYF.

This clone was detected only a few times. CDR3 nucleotide sequence: TGTGCCAGCCGATTACCGACAGGGGTAGCTGAAGCTTTCTTT. Its protein is CASRLPTGVAEAFF. This rearrangement joins TRBV2 to TRBJ1-1; 8 bases fit TRBD1. The CDR3 covers 14 residues. J gave up 6 bases and V 8 bases, and 11 bases lay outside the gene matches. Germline values: CDR1 SNHLY, CDR2 FYNNEI.

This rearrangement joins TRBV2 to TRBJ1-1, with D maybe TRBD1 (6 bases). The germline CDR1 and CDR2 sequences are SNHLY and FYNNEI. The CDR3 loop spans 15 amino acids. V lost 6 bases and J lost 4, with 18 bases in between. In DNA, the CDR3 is TGTGCCAGCAGACCACAGGGAATCCGTCCCACTGAAGCTTTCTTT. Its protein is CASRPQGIRPTEAFF.

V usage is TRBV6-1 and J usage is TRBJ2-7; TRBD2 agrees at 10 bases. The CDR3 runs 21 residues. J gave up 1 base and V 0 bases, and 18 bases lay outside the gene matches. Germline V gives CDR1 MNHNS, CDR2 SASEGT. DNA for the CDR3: TGTGCCAGCAGTGAAGCATTGACGTGGCTAGCGGGGGTCACCCCATCCTACGAGCAGTACTTC. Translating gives CASSEALTWLAGVTPSYEQYF.

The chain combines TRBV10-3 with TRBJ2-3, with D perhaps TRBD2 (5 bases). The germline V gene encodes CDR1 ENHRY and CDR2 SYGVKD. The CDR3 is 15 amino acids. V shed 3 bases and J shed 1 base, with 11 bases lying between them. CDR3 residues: CAISDEGSGTDTQYF. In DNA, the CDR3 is TGTGCCATCAGTGACGAGGGTAGTGGCACAGATACGCAGTATTTT.

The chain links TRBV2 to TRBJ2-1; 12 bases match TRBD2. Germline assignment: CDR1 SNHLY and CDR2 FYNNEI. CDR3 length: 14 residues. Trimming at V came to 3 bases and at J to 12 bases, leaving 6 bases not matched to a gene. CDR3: CASSDLAGGRWQFF. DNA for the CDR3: TGTGCCAGCAGTGATCTAGCGGGGGGGAGATGGCAGTTCTTC.

The CDR3, as DNA: TGTGCCAGCAGCCAAGACAGGGTTCATGGCTACACCTTC. Translated, it gives CASSQDRVHGYTF. The chain recombines TRBV4-2 with TRBJ1-2; the D gene is possibly TRBD1 (5 bases). Trimming stripped 0 bases from V and 6 bases from J, with 8 bases between. Germline V gene lookup returns CDR1 LGHNA and CDR2 YNFKEQ. This CDR3 contains 13 residues.

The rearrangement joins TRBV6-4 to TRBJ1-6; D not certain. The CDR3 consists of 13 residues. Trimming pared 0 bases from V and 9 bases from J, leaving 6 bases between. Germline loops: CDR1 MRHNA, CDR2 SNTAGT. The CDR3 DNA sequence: TGTGCCAGCAGTGACTCCTGGGCTTCACCCCTCCACTTT. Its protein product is CASSDSWASPLHF.

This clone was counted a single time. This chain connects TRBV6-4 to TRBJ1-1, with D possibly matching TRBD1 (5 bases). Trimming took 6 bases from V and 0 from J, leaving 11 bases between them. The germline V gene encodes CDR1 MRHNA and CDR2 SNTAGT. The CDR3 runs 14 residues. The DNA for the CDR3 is TGTGCCAGCAGAGCGGGACGGTTGAACACTGAAGCTTTCTTT. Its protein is CASRAGRLNTEAFF.

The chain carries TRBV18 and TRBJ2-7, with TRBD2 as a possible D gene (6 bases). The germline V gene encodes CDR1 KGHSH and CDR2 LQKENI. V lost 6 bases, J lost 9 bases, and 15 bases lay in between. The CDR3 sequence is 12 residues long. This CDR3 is CASSPLGGSQYF. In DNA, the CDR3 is TGTGCCAGCTCGCCCCTAGGAGGGTCGCAGTACTTC. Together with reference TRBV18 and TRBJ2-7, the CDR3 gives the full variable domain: NAGVMQNPRHLVRRRGQEARLRCSPMKGHSHVYWYRQLPEEGLKFMVYLQKENIIDESGMPKERFSAEFPKEGPSILRIQQVVRGDSAAYFCASSPLGGSQYFGPGTRLTVT.

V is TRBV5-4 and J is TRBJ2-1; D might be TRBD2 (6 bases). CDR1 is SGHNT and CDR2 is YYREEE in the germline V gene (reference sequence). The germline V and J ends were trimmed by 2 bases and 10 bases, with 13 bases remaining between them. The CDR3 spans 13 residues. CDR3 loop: CASSFGLPTEQFF. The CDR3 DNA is TGTGCCAGCAGCTTTGGACTACCCACAGAGCAGTTCTTC.

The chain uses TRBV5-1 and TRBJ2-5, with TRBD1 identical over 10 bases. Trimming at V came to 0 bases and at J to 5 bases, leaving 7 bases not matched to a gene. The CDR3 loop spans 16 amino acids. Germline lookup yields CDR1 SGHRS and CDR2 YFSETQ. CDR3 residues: CASSLDTSGQGETQYF. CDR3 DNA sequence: TGCGCCAGCAGCTTGGACACTTCGGGACAGGGGGAGACCCAGTACTTC.

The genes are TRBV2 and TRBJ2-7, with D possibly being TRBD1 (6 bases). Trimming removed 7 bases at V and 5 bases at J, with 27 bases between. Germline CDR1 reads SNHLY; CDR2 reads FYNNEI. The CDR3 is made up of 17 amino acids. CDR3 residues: CASIMDRTPNTRDEQYF. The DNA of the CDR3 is TGTGCCAGCATAATGGACAGAACACCTAATACGAGGGACGAGCAGTACTTC.

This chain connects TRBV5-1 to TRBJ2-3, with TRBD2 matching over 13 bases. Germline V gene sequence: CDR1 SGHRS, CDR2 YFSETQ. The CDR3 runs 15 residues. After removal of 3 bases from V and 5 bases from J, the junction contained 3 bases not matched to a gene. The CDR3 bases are TGCGCCAGCAGCTCAGGACTAGCGGGGGTAGATACGCAGTATTTT. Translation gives CASSSGLAGVDTQYF.

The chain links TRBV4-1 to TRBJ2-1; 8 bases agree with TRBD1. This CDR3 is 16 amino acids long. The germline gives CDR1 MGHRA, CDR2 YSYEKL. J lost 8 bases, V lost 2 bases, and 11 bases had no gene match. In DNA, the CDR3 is TGCGCCAGCAGCCAAAATACAGGGGGTTATGCATATGAGCAGTTCTTC. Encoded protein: CASSQNTGGYAYEQFF.

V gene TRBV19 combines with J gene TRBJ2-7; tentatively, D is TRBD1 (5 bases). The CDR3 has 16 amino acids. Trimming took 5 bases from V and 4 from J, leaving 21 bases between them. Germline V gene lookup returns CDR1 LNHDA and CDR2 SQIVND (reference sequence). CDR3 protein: CASSVTTDETLYEQYF. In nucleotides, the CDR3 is TGTGCCAGTAGTGTTACGACAGACGAAACCCTTTACGAGCAGTACTTC.

The CDR3 DNA sequence: TGTGCCAGTAGTATTTCGGGGTCCTCCTACGAGCAGTACTTC. As protein: CASSISGSSYEQYF. The J gene is TRBJ2-7, the V gene TRBV19, with D perhaps TRBD2 (5 bases). This CDR3 spans 14 amino acids. V lost 3 bases to trimming and J lost 0 bases, with 9 bases between them. Germline assignment: CDR1 LNHDA and CDR2 SQIVND (reference sequence).

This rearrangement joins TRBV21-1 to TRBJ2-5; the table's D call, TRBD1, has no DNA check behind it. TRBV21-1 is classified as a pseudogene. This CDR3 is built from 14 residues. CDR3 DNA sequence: TGTGCCAGCACCCCGACAGGGACGGTGGAGACCCAGTACTTC. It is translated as CASTPTGTVETQYF.

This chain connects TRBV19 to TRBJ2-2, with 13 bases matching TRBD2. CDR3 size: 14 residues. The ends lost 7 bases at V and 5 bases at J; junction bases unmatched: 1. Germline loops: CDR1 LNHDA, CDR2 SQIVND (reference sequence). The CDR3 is CASMGLAGTGELFF. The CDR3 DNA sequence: TGTGCCAGTATGGGACTAGCGGGGACCGGGGAGCTGTTTTTT. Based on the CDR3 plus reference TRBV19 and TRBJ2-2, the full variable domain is DGGITQSPKYLFRKEGQNVTLSCEQNLNHDAMYWYRQDPGQGLRLIYYSQIVNDFQKGDIAEGYSVSREKKESFPLTVTSAQKNPTAFYLCASMGLAGTGELFFGEGSRLTVL.

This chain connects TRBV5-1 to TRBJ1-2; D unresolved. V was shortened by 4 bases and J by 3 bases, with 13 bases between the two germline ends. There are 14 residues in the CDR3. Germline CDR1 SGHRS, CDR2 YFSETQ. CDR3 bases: TGCGCCAGCAGCCATGAGACGGGGTACTATGGCTACACCTTC. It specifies CASSHETGYYGYTF.

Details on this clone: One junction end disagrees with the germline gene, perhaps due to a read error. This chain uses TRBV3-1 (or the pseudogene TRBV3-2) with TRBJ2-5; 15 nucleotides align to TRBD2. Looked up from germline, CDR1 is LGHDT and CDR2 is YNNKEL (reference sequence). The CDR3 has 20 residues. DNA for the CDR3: TGTGCCAGCAGCCAAGATCAGAGAGACGGACTAGCGGGGGGGAGAGAGGCCCAGTACTTC. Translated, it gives CASSQDQRDGLAGGREAQYF.

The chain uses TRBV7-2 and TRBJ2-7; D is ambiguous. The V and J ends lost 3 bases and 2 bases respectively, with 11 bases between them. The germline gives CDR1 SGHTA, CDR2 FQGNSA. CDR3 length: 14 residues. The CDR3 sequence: CASSFRQATYEQYF. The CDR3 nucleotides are TGTGCCAGCAGCTTTAGGCAGGCGACCTACGAGCAGTACTTC.

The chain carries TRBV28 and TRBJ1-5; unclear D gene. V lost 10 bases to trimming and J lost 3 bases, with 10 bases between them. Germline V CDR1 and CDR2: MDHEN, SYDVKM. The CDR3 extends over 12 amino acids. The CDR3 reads CATFIANQPQHF. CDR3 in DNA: TGTGCCACCTTTATAGCCAATCAGCCCCAGCATTTT.

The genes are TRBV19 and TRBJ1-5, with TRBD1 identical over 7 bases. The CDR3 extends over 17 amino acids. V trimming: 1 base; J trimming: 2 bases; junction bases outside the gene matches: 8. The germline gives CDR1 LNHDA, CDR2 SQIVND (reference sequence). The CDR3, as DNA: TGTGCCAGTAGTATAGGGCAGGGGGAGTTTGGCAATCAGCCCCAGCATTTT. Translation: CASSIGQGEFGNQPQHF.